This T cell receptor (beta chain) was documented in a study of shared clonotypes between healthy human individuals. This clone was counted a single time. CD45RO-negative, CCR7-positively selected cells formed the naive CD8 fraction, excluding terminally differentiated effector memory CD45RA+ cells. CDR3 length equals 15 residues. In germline, CDR1 is SGHAT, CDR2 FQNNGV. V shed 4 bases and J shed 3 bases, with 15 bases lying between them. The protocol was immunoSEQ multiplex PCR, while the TCRdb copy is restricted to in-frame clones and leaves out a portion. Seen here are some 2.1 million clones, around 96% observed once, and the top ten hold more than 0.95%.

V gene TRBV11-2 combines with J gene TRBJ1-2; tentatively, D is TRBD1 (5 bases). This TCR came from a man between 18 and 35 years old in good health. The sample was naive CD8+ T cells sorted from blood. The CDR3 DNA reads TGTGCCAGCAGCTCCCATGGGGACCTGGACTATGGCTACACCTTC. Protein product: CASSSHGDLDYGYTF.